Reported below is one T cell receptor (beta chain). The entry originates in a study of blood T cell repertoires in COVID-19. Across the whole study: The study drew acute and convalescent COVID-19 samples from the United States, Italy and Spain. Nucleic acid was either cDNA or gDNA, and it came from T cells, B-cell-depleted T cells, or PBMCs.

Study processing details: Reference gene primer amplification gave estimated nucleated cell counts. Profiling relied on immunoSEQ multiplex PCR, and the TCRdb table lists in-frame clones only, not all of them. The DNA was the basis for D and trimming; V, J and clone size are from that table. The sample has some 30,000 clones; around 90% are singletons. This CDR3 has 15 amino acids. J gave up 2 bases and V 2 bases, and 4 bases lay outside the gene matches. Germline assignment: CDR1 MDHEN and CDR2 SYDVKM. The rearrangement joins TRBV28 to TRBJ2-5, with 8 bases that match TRBD2. The source is a man in his fifties with active or convalescent COVID-19. The material sequenced was peripheral blood. The CDR3 bases are TGTGCCAGCAGTTTACCCGGGAGGGGGCAAGAGACCCAGTACTTC. Its protein is CASSLPGRGQETQYF. Together with reference TRBV28 and TRBJ2-5, the CDR3 gives the full variable domain: DVKVTQSSRYLVKRTGEKVFLECVQDMDHENMFWYRQDPGLGLRLIYFSYDVKMKEKGDIPEGYSVSREKKERFSLILESASTNQTSMYLCASSLPGRGQETQYFGPGTRLLVL.